Listed here is a single TCR beta chain. The CDR3 covers 15 residues. Germline CDR1 and CDR2: LNHDA and SQIVND (reference sequence). Trimming took 1 base from V and 0 from J, leaving 9 bases between them. What the recovered Cohort 3 donors had was two negative PCRs, clearance, or symptom resolution. Per the authors' pipeline: Reference gene primers were amplified, and this amplification served to estimate nucleated cell counts. The assay was immunoSEQ multiplex PCR, and TCRdb's table has in-frame clones only and misses some. Clone size and the V and J calls come from that table; the DNA yielded D and trimming. The data show 300,000 to 450,000 clones, less than 90% seen once. The data were taken from a study of blood T cell repertoires in COVID-19. Background on the study: Sources were T cells, B-cell-depleted T cells, or PBMCs; the material itself was cDNA or gDNA.

What was sequenced was PBMCs or T cells enriched from blood (not recorded which). The chain links TRBV19 to TRBJ1-1; D remains ambiguous. The sequence derives from a woman aged 30 to 39 who had recovered from COVID-19. Written as DNA, the CDR3 is TGTGCCAGTAGTATAGCGGGAAGATTGAACACTGAAGCTTTCTTT. Protein product: CASSIAGRLNTEAFF.